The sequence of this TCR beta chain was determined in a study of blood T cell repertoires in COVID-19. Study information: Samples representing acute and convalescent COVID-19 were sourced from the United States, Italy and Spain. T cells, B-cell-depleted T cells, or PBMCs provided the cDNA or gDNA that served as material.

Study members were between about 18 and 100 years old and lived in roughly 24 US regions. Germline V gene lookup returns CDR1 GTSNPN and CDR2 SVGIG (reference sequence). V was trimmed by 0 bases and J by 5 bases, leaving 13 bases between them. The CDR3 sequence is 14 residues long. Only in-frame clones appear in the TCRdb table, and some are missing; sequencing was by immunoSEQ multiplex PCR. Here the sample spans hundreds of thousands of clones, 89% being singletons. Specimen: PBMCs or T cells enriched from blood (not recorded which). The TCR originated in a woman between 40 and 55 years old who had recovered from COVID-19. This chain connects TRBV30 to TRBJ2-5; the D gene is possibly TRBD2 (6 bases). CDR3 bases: TGTGCCTGGAGTGTACGGCGGGGCGCGGAGACCCAGTACTTC. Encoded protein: CAWSVRRGAETQYF.